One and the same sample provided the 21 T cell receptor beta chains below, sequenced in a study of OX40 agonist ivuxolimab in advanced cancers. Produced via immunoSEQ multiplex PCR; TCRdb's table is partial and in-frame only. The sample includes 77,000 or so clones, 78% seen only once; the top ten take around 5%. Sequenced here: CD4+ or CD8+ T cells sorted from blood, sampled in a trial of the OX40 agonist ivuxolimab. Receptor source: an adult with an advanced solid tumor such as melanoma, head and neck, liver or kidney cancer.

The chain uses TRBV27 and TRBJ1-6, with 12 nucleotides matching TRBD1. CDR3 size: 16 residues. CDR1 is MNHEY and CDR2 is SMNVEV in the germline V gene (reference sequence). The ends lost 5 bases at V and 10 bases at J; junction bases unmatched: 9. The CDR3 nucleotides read TGTGCCAGCAGTCAAACCGGGACAGGGGGCGGATCACCCCTCCACTTT. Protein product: CASSQTGTGGGSPLHF.

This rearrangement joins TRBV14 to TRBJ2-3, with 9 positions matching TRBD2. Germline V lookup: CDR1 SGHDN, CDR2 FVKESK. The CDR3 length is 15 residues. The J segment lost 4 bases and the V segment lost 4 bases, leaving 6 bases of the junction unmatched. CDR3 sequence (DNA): TGTGCCAGCAGCCCCCTCGGCGGGAGGGCAGATACGCAGTATTTT. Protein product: CASSPLGGRADTQYF.

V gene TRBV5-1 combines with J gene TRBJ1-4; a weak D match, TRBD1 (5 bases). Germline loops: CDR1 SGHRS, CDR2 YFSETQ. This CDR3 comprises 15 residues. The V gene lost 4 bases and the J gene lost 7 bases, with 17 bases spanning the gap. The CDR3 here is CASSLLGGEGEKLFF. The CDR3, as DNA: TGCGCCAGCAGCCTCCTCGGGGGGGAAGGTGAAAAACTGTTTTTT.

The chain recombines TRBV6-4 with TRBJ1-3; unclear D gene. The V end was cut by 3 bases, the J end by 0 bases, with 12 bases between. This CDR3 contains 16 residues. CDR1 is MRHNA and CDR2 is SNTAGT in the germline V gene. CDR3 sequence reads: CASSEPFFSSGNTIYF. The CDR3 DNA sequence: TGTGCCAGCAGTGAGCCATTCTTCAGCTCTGGAAACACCATATATTTT.

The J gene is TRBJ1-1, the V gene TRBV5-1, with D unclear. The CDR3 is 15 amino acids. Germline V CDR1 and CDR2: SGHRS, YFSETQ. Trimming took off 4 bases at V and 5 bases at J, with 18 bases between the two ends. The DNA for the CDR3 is TGCGCCAGCAGCCCCGGCCCGGGGTATCGGACTGAAGCTTTCTTT. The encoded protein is CASSPGPGYRTEAFF.

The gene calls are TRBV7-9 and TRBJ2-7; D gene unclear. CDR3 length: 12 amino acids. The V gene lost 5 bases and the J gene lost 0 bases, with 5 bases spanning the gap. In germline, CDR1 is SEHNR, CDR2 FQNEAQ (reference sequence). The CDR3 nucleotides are TGTGCCAGCAGCGTGAGCTCCTACGAGCAGTACTTC. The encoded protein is CASSVSSYEQYF.

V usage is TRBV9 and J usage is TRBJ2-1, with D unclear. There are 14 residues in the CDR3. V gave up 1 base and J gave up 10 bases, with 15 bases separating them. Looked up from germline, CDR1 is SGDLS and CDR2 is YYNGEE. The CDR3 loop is CASSVRPQAREQFF. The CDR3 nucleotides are TGTGCCAGCAGCGTACGGCCCCAGGCCCGAGAGCAGTTCTTC.

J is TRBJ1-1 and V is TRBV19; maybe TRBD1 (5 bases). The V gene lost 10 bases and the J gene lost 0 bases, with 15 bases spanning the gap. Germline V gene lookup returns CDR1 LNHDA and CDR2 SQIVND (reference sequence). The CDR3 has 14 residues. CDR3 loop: CATTAGHLNTEAFF. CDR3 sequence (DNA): TGTGCCACCACCGCCGGACATCTGAACACTGAAGCTTTCTTT.

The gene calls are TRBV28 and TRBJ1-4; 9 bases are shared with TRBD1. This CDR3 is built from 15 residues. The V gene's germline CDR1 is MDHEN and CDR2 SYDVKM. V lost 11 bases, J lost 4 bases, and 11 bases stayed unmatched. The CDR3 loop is CASSRDRVGNEKLFF. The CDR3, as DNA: TGTGCCTCCAGCCGGGACAGGGTCGGTAATGAAAAACTGTTTTTT.

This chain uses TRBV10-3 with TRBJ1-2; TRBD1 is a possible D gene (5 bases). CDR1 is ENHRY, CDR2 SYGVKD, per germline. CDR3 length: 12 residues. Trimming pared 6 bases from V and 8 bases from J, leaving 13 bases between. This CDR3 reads CAISGDQLGYTF. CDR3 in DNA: TGTGCCATCAGCGGGGACCAACTCGGCTACACCTTC.

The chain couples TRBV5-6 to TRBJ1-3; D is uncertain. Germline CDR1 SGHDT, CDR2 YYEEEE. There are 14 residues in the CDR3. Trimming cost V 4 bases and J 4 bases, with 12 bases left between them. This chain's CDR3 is CASSLPSGGNTIYF. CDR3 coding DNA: TGTGCCAGCAGCCTTCCCTCGGGGGGAAACACCATATATTTT.

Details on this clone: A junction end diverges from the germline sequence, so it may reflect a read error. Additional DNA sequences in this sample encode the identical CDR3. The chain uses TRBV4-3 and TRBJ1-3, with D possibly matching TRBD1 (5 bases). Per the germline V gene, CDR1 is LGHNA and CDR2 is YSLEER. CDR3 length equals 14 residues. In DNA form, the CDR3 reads TGCGCCAGCAGCCATGATTCGGGGGGAAACACCATATACTTT. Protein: CASSHDSGGNTIYF.

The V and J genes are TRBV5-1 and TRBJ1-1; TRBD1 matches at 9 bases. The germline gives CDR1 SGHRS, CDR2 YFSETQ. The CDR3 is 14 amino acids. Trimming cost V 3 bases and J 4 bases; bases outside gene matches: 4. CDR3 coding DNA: TGCGCCAGCAGCTCCGGGACAGGGTCCACTGAAGCTTTCTTT. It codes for CASSSGTGSTEAFF.

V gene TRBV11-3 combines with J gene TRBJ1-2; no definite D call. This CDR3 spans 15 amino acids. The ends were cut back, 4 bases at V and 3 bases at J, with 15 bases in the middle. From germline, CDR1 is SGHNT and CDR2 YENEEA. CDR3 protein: CASSSFSGRDYGYTF. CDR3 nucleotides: TGTGCCAGCAGCTCGTTCTCGGGTCGGGACTATGGCTACACCTTC.

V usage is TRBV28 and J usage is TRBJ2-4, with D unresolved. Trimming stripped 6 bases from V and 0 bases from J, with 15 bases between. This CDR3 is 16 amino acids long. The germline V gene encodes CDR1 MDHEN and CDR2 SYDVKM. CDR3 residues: CASSPHGSGAKNIQYF. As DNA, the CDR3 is TGTGCCAGCAGCCCACATGGTTCGGGAGCCAAAAACATTCAGTACTTC.

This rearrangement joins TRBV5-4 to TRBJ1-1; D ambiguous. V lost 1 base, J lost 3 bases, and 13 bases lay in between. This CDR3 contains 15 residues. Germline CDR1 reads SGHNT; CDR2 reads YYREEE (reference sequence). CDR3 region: CASSLTTLRDTEAFF. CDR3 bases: TGTGCCAGCAGCTTGACGACCCTGAGGGACACTGAAGCTTTCTTT.

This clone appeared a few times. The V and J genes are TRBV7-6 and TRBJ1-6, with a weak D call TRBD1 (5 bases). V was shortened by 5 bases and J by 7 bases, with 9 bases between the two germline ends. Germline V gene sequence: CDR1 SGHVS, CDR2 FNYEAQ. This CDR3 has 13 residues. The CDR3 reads CASSERQNSPLHF. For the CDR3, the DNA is TGTGCCAGCAGCGAAAGACAGAATTCACCCCTCCACTTT.

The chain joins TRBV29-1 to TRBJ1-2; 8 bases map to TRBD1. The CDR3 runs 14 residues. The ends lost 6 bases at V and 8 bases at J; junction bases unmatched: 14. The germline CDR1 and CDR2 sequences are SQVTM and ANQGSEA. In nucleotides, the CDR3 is TGCAGCGTGCTGGGGACAGGCCGAGCGGAGGGCTACACCTTC. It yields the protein CSVLGTGRAEGYTF.

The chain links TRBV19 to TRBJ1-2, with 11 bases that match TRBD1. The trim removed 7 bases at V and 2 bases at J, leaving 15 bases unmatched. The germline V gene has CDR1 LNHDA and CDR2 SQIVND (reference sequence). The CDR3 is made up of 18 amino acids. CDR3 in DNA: TGTGCCAGTAAACTCGGCGGACAGGGGGCGGAAGCAAACTATGGCTACACCTTC. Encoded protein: CASKLGGQGAEANYGYTF. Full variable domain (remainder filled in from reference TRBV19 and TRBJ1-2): DGGITQSPKYLFRKEGQNVTLSCEQNLNHDAMYWYRQDPGQGLRLIYYSQIVNDFQKGDIAEGYSVSREKKESFPLTVTSAQKNPTAFYLCASKLGGQGAEANYGYTFGSGTRLTVV.

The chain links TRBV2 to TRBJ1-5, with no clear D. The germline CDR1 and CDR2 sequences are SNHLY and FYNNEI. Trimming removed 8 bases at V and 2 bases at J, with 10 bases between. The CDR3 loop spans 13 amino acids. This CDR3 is CASEREGNQPQHF. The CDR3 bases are TGTGCCAGCGAGAGGGAGGGCAATCAGCCCCAGCATTTT. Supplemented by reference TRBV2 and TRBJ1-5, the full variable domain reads EPEVTQTPSHQVTQMGQEVILRCVPISNHLYFYWYRQILGQKVEFLVSFYNNEISEKSEIFDDQFSVERPDGSNFTLKIRSTKLEDSAMYFCASEREGNQPQHFGDGTRLSIL.

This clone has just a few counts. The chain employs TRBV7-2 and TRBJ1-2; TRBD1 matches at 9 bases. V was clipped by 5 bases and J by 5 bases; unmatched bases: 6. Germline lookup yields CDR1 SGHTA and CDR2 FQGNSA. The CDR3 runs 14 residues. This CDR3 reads CASSQAGQGYGYTF. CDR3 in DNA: TGTGCCAGCAGCCAAGCGGGACAGGGTTATGGCTACACCTTC. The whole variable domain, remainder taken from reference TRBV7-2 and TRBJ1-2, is GAGVSQSPSNKVTEKGKDVELRCDPISGHTALYWYRQSLGQGLEFLIYFQGNSAPDKSGLPSDRFSAERTGGSVSTLTIQRTQQEDSAVYLCASSQAGQGYGYTFGSGTRLTVV.